One and the same sample provided the 21 T cell receptor beta chains below, sequenced in a study of shared T cell receptors in the human thymus. TCRdb's copy holds only in-frame clones and misses some; the assay was immunoSEQ multiplex PCR. The sample has about 660,000 clones, around 89% seen once. This same sample was also taken into another study, of human thymus T cells.

Sequenced: thymocytes. These receptors were collected from a boy under two years old with a congenital heart defect.

J is TRBJ2-4 and V is TRBV27; possibly TRBD1 for D (6 bases). The CDR3 runs 15 residues. Trimming stripped 3 bases from V and 1 base from J, with 10 bases between. The germline CDR1 and CDR2 sequences are MNHEY and SMNVEV (reference sequence). CDR3 in amino acids: CASSLGAGAKNIQYF. The DNA for the CDR3 is TGTGCCAGCAGTTTGGGGGCAGGTGCCAAAAACATTCAGTACTTC.

CDR3: CASSFEGNQPQHF. CDR3 bases: TGTGCCAGCAGTTTTGAGGGTAATCAGCCCCAGCATTTT. The chain carries TRBV27 and TRBJ1-5; no definite D call. V was trimmed by 3 bases and J by 4 bases, leaving 7 bases between them. The CDR3 runs 13 residues. Germline V gives CDR1 MNHEY, CDR2 SMNVEV (reference sequence).

In regard to this clone: The same CDR3 arises from other DNA sequences in this sample as well. The chain has TRBV30 and TRBJ2-1; TRBD2 is a possible D gene (6 bases). The CDR3 totals 15 residues. V was pared by 0 bases and J by 0 bases, with 9 bases between. Per germline, CDR1 GTSNPN and CDR2 SVGIG (reference sequence). In nucleotides, the CDR3 is TGTGCCTGGAGTGTTGTCGGGAGCTCCTACAATGAGCAGTTCTTC. Its protein is CAWSVVGSSYNEQFF.

Only one count was recorded for this clone. V and J are TRBV28 and TRBJ2-7; 11 nucleotides line up with TRBD2. The germline CDR1 and CDR2 sequences are MDHEN and SYDVKM. The CDR3 has 17 amino acids. J lost 0 bases, V lost 4 bases, and 8 bases had no gene match. CDR3 sequence reads: CASSCGGSGRDSYEQYF. DNA of the CDR3: TGTGCCAGCAGTTGTGGAGGTAGCGGGAGGGACTCCTACGAGCAGTACTTC.

This chain links TRBV2 with TRBJ2-7; 8 bases agree with TRBD1. V dropped 6 bases and J dropped 3; count of bases not matched to a gene: 13. The V gene's germline CDR1 is SNHLY and CDR2 FYNNEI. The CDR3 has 16 residues. CDR3 bases: TGTGCCAGCAGATGGACAGGGAAAATCCTTGGCTACGAGCAGTACTTC. Translating gives CASRWTGKILGYEQYF. Together with reference TRBV2 and TRBJ2-7, the CDR3 gives the full variable domain: EPEVTQTPSHQVTQMGQEVILRCVPISNHLYFYWYRQILGQKVEFLVSFYNNEISEKSEIFDDQFSVERPDGSNFTLKIRSTKLEDSAMYFCASRWTGKILGYEQYFGPGTRLTVT.

This clone was picked up one time. The gene calls are TRBV4-3 and TRBJ1-3; D is undetermined. Trimming left V 0 bases short and J 3 bases short, with 21 bases between. Germline V gene data show CDR1 as LGHNA and CDR2 as YSLEER. This CDR3 spans 19 amino acids. CDR3 DNA sequence: TGCGCCAGCAGCCAAGATAGAGGAGCCCGCTGGATACATGGAAACACCATATATTTT. This translates into CASSQDRGARWIHGNTIYF.

This chain uses TRBV30 with TRBJ1-2, with a possible D match to TRBD1 (5 bases). The CDR3 loop spans 16 amino acids. Per germline, CDR1 GTSNPN and CDR2 SVGIG (reference sequence). Trimming left V 7 bases short and J 5 bases short, with 26 bases between. CDR3 residues: CASIPNRHPKRYGYTF. The CDR3 DNA reads as TGTGCCTCCATACCTAACAGGCACCCCAAGAGGTATGGCTACACCTTC.

The chain carries TRBV27 and TRBJ2-1, with 15 bases that match TRBD2. V was clipped by 5 bases and J by 9 bases; unmatched bases: 11. The CDR3 spans 17 residues. The germline CDR1 and CDR2 sequences are MNHEY and SMNVEV (reference sequence). CDR3 loop: CASSPRGLAGGLGEQFF. The CDR3 bases are TGTGCCAGCAGTCCTCGGGGACTAGCGGGAGGTTTAGGTGAGCAGTTCTTC.

The chain links TRBV14 to TRBJ1-2; D gene uncertain. Trimming removed 0 bases from V and 1 base from J, with 18 bases in between. From germline, CDR1 is SGHDN and CDR2 FVKESK. CDR3 length: 18 amino acids. The CDR3: CASSQEGRRGPDNYGYTF. Written as DNA, the CDR3 is TGTGCCAGCAGCCAAGAAGGGAGGCGGGGTCCTGATAACTATGGCTACACCTTC.

The rearrangement links TRBV6-1 to TRBJ2-7; 12 bases line up with TRBD2. The CDR3 is made up of 15 amino acids. CDR1 is MNHNS, CDR2 SASEGT, per germline. J lost 2 bases, V lost 4 bases, and 3 bases had no gene match. CDR3 DNA: TGTGCCAGCAGTGCCGGGACTAGCGGGCCCTACGAGCAGTACTTC. It translates to CASSAGTSGPYEQYF.

The rearrangement joins TRBV10-3 to TRBJ1-2; D gene uncertain. The CDR3 totals 15 residues. The V gene lost 7 bases and the J gene lost 0 bases, with 15 bases spanning the gap. Germline loops: CDR1 ENHRY, CDR2 SYGVKD. The chain's CDR3 is CAITGRAQANYGYTF. The DNA for the CDR3 is TGTGCCATCACGGGGAGGGCCCAAGCTAACTATGGCTACACCTTC.

The genes are TRBV2 and TRBJ1-4, with TRBD1 as a possible D gene (6 bases). V was shortened by 1 base and J by 7 bases, with 10 bases between the two germline ends. Germline-derived CDR1 and CDR2 are SNHLY and FYNNEI. The CDR3 sequence is 14 residues long. DNA for the CDR3: TGTGCCAGCAGTGAAGGGGGGCGCGGTGAAAAACTGTTTTTT. Translated, it gives CASSEGGRGEKLFF.

V gene TRBV6-5 combines with J gene TRBJ2-7, with 7 nucleotides matching TRBD2. With V trimmed by 0 bases and J by 5 bases, 4 bases remained unmatched. Germline-derived CDR1 and CDR2 are MNHEY and SVGAGI. The CDR3 runs to 14 residues. CDR3 coding DNA: TGTGCCAGCAGTTACTCCGGGGGGTCGAACGAGCAGTACTTC. It codes for CASSYSGGSNEQYF.

The CDR3 is CASSLDSAGGRYEQYF. The CDR3 DNA follows: TGCGCCAGCAGCTTGGATTCGGCGGGAGGGCGGTACGAGCAGTACTTC. The gene calls are TRBV5-1 and TRBJ2-7, with TRBD2 identical over 9 bases. The CDR3 contains 16 residues. Germline CDR1 and CDR2: SGHRS and YFSETQ. Trimming took 0 bases from V and 4 from J; bases not matched to a gene: 8.

In the case of this clone: The same CDR3 is also encoded by other DNA sequences in this sample. The rearrangement links TRBV4-2 to TRBJ2-1, with 10 bases aligning to TRBD2. Germline-derived CDR1 and CDR2 are LGHNA and YNFKEQ. J gave up 2 bases and V 3 bases, and 4 bases lay outside the gene matches. The CDR3 consists of 16 residues. This chain's CDR3 is CASSQETSGPYNEQFF. In nucleotides, the CDR3 is TGTGCCAGCAGCCAGGAGACTAGCGGGCCCTACAATGAGCAGTTCTTC.

The chain joins TRBV7-8 to TRBJ2-2; TRBD2 might be the D (5 bases). The V gene's germline CDR1 is SGHVS and CDR2 FQNEAQ. CDR3 length: 17 residues. V was shortened by 5 bases and J by 7 bases, with 23 bases between the two germline ends. CDR3 sequence reads: CASSPTDWPVWVGELFF. The CDR3 DNA reads TGTGCCAGCAGCCCGACGGACTGGCCGGTCTGGGTCGGGGAGCTGTTTTTT.

In this sample, this clone turned up once. This rearrangement joins TRBV14 to TRBJ2-5, with D maybe TRBD1 (5 bases). There are 17 residues in the CDR3. Trimming removed 4 bases from V and 2 bases from J, with 20 bases in between. CDR1 is SGHDN and CDR2 is FVKESK in the germline V gene. CDR3 nucleotides: TGTGCCAGCAGCCCTCTTTGTCAGGGTGTGAGGCAAGAGACCCAGTACTTC. This encodes CASSPLCQGVRQETQYF.

About this clone: This sample also contains other DNA sequences that code for the same CDR3. V and J are TRBV28 and TRBJ2-7; D is possibly TRBD1 (6 bases). Trimming pared 5 bases from V and 2 bases from J, leaving 10 bases between. The CDR3 totals 13 residues. CDR1 MDHEN and CDR2 SYDVKM come from the germline V gene. The CDR3 reads CASSPTGTYEQYF. The CDR3 bases are TGTGCCAGCAGTCCCACAGGGACCTACGAGCAGTACTTC.

This rearrangement joins TRBV25-1 to TRBJ2-7; D is perhaps TRBD2 (5 bases). Germline CDR1 is MGHDK and CDR2 is SYGVNS. This CDR3 comprises 15 residues. V lost 4 bases and J lost 3, with 16 bases in between. The CDR3 region is CASSGHAGLHYEQYF. CDR3 coding DNA: TGTGCCAGCAGTGGCCATGCGGGCCTGCACTACGAGCAGTACTTC.

The rearrangement joins TRBV5-4 to TRBJ1-2; 7 bases map to TRBD1. Germline lookup yields CDR1 SGHNT and CDR2 YYREEE (reference sequence). This CDR3 has 18 amino acids. J was trimmed by 4 bases and V by 3 bases; bases with no gene match: 18. CDR3 nucleotide sequence: TGTGCCAGCAGCTCGTACCGGGGGCCAGGGGGTTCGGTCTATGGCTACACCTTC. This sequence encodes CASSSYRGPGGSVYGYTF. The variable domain in full, completed from reference TRBV5-4 and TRBJ1-2, reads ETGVTQSPTHLIKTRGQQVTLRCSSQSGHNTVSWYQQALGQGPQFIFQYYREEENGRGNFPPRFSGLQFPNYSSELNVNALELDDSALYLCASSSYRGPGGSVYGYTFGSGTRLTVV.

The chain has TRBV6-5 and TRBJ2-7, with 8 nucleotides matching TRBD2. The CDR3 covers 14 residues. The germline gives CDR1 MNHEY, CDR2 SVGAGI. Unmatched junction bases numbered 3, after V lost 2 bases and J lost 3 bases. CDR3 DNA: TGTGCCAGCAGTTACACGGGAGGGGACTACGAGCAGTACTTC. It encodes CASSYTGGDYEQYF.